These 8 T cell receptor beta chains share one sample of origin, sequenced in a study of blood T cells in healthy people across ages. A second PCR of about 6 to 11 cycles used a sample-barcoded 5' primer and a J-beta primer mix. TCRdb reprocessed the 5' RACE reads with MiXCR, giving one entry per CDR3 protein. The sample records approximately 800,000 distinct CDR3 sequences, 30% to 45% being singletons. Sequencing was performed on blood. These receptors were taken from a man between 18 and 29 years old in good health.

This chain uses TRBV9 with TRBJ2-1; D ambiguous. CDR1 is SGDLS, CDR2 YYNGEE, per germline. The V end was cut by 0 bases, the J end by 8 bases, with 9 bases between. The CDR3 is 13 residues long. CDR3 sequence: CASSVGTLHEQFF. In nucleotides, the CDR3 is TGTGCCAGCAGCGTAGGTACGCTTCATGAGCAGTTCTTC.

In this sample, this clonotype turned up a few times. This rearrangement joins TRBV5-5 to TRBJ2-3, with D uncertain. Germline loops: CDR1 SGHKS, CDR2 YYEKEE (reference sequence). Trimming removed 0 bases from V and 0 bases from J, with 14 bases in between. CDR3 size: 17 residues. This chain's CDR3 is CASSLGVGSLSTDTQYF. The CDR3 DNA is TGTGCCAGCAGCTTGGGAGTTGGCAGCCTAAGCACAGATACGCAGTATTTT.

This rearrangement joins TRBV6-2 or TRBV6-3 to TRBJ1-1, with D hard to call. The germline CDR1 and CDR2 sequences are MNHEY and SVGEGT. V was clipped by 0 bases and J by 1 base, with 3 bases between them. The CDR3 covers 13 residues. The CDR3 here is CASSYSRNTEAFF. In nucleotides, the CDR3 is TGTGCCAGCAGTTACTCACGGAACACTGAAGCTTTCTTT.

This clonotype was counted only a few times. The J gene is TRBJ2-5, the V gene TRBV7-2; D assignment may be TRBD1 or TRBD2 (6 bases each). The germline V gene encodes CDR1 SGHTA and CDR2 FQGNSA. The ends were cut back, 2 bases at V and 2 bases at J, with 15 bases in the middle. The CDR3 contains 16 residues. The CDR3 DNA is TGTGCCAGCAGCTTATTAGGGGGAGGTCAACAAGAGACCCAGTACTTC. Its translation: CASSLLGGGQQETQYF.

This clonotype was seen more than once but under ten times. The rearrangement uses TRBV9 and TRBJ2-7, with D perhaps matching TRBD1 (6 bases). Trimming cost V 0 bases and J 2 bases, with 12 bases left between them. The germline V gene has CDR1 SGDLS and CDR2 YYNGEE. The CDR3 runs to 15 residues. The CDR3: CASSVGQDSPYEQYF. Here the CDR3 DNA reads TGTGCCAGCAGCGTAGGGCAGGACAGTCCCTACGAGCAGTACTTC.

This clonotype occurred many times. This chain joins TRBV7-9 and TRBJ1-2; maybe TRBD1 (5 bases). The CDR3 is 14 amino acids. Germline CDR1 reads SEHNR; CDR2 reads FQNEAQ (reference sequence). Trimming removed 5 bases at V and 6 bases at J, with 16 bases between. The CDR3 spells CASSPVKGGDGYTF. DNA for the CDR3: TGTGCCAGCAGCCCAGTCAAAGGAGGGGATGGCTACACCTTC.

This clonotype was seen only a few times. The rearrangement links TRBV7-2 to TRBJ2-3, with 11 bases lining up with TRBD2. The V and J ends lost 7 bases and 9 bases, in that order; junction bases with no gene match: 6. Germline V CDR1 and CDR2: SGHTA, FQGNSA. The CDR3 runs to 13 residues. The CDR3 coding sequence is TGTGCCAGCACCCCGGGACTAGCGGAAACGCAGTATTTT. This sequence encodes CASTPGLAETQYF.

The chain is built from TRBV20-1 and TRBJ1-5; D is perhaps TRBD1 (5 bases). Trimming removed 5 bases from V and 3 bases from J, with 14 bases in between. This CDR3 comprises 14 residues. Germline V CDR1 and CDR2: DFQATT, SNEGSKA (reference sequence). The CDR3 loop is CSAGPQGHNQPQHF. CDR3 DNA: TGCAGTGCTGGGCCGCAGGGCCACAATCAGCCCCAGCATTTT.